The 22 T cell receptor beta chains below come from one sample, sequenced in a study of vaccination and CD4 T cells after COVID-19. Described treatment: approximately nine-day PBMC culture with coronavirus spike peptide pools or control peptides (ViraFEST assay). These TCRs are of unknown antigen specificity. The Oncomine TCR Beta short-read assay was what sequenced the DNA obtained from cultured CD4+ T cells. TCRdb analysed the PCR reads with MiXCR anew, one entry per CDR3 protein. The profile shows approximately 20,000 distinct CDR3 sequences, about 51% of them singletons. The sample was CD4+ T cells from blood, cultured in vitro. Every receptor here comes from a human donor who had recovered from COVID-19.

This clonotype was counted a few times. This chain joins TRBV2 and TRBJ1-5; D unclear. The germline V gene has CDR1 SNHLY and CDR2 FYNNEI. Trimming left V 8 bases short and J 2 bases short, with 10 bases between. The CDR3 length is 13 residues. The CDR3 here is CASVPAGNQPQHF. For the CDR3, the DNA is TGTGCCAGCGTCCCGGCGGGCAATCAGCCCCAGCATTTT.

The V and J genes are TRBV6-5 and TRBJ2-1; 7 bases match TRBD2. The trim removed 4 bases at V and 6 bases at J, leaving 9 bases unmatched. Germline V gene lookup returns CDR1 MNHEY and CDR2 SVGAGI. The CDR3 is made up of 15 amino acids. The CDR3 spells CASSSHGGGTNEQFF. In DNA form, the CDR3 reads TGTGCCAGCAGTTCCCATGGCGGGGGAACCAATGAGCAGTTCTTC.

This chain joins TRBV20-1 and TRBJ1-1; D might be TRBD1 (6 bases). Trimming removed 6 bases from V and 7 bases from J, with 15 bases in between. Per the germline V gene, CDR1 is DFQATT and CDR2 is SNEGSKA (reference sequence). This CDR3 is built from 12 residues. In nucleotides, the CDR3 is TGCAGTGCCACCCAAACAGGGAGTGAAGCTTTCTTT. This gives the protein CSATQTGSEAFF.

This clonotype has more than one count but fewer than ten. The chain couples TRBV11-3 to TRBJ1-2; D is undetermined. CDR1 SGHNT and CDR2 YENEEA come from the germline V gene. V was pared by 5 bases and J by 2 bases, with 9 bases between. This CDR3 is 13 amino acids long. CDR3 sequence: CASSARGNYGYTF. The CDR3 region has the DNA TGTGCCAGCAGCGCCCGGGGAAACTATGGCTACACCTTC.

This chain connects TRBV2 to TRBJ1-4; 8 bases are shared with TRBD1. CDR1 is SNHLY, CDR2 FYNNEI, per germline. The CDR3 spans 14 residues. The V and J ends lost 9 bases and 11 bases, in that order; junction bases with no gene match: 14. The CDR3 region is CASYEDRGVRKLFF. The CDR3 DNA sequence: TGTGCCAGTTATGAAGACAGGGGTGTCAGGAAACTGTTTTTT.

This rearrangement joins TRBV6-2 or TRBV6-3 to TRBJ1-5; 7 positions match TRBD1. The CDR3 covers 15 residues. Germline trimming cut 5 bases from V and 8 bases from J; bases unmatched to any gene: 12. Germline V gene sequence: CDR1 MNHEY, CDR2 SVGEGT. This chain's CDR3 is CASSGEGAPGKPQHF. The DNA of the CDR3 is TGTGCCAGCAGTGGGGAGGGGGCCCCGGGAAAGCCCCAGCATTTT.

The chain carries TRBV28 and TRBJ2-4; 7 positions match TRBD2. V lost 3 bases to trimming and J lost 0 bases; unmatched junction nucleotides: 11. The V gene's germline CDR1 is MDHEN and CDR2 SYDVKM. The CDR3 runs to 18 residues. The CDR3 is CASSLGRLAAIAKNIQYF. Written as DNA, the CDR3 is TGTGCCAGCAGTTTGGGGCGACTAGCAGCTATAGCCAAAAACATTCAGTACTTC.

The chain employs TRBV6-1 and TRBJ1-2, with 9 bases fitting TRBD1. CDR3 length: 16 residues. V lost 8 bases and J lost 2; bases outside the gene matches: 12. Germline V CDR1 and CDR2: MNHNS, SASEGT. CDR3 sequence (DNA): TGTGCCAGCTGGGGAACAGGGGGCCTCTCCAACTATGGCTACACCTTC. Translating gives CASWGTGGLSNYGYTF.

J is TRBJ2-2 and V is TRBV7-2; 11 bases match TRBD1. This CDR3 contains 16 residues. J was trimmed by 3 bases and V by 6 bases; bases with no gene match: 6. Per germline, CDR1 SGHTA and CDR2 FQGNSA. Here the CDR3 DNA reads TGTGCCAGCAGACTTAGGACAGGGGGCTACACCGGGGAGCTGTTTTTT. Amino acids: CASRLRTGGYTGELFF.

This chain links TRBV28 with TRBJ1-5; D ambiguous. V was shortened by 6 bases and J by 0 bases, with 18 bases between the two germline ends. This CDR3 spans 17 amino acids. Germline V gene sequence: CDR1 MDHEN, CDR2 SYDVKM. The CDR3 is CASRFVRAPHSNQPQHF. The CDR3 DNA reads as TGTGCCAGCAGATTCGTCAGAGCTCCCCATAGCAATCAGCCCCAGCATTTT.

The chain employs TRBV6-5 and TRBJ1-2, with 8 bases matching TRBD1. Germline V CDR1 and CDR2: MNHEY, SVGAGI. The CDR3 spans 17 residues. J lost 8 bases, V lost 0 bases, and 14 bases had no gene match. The CDR3 here is CASSYSLRQGASGGYTF. The CDR3 bases are TGTGCCAGCAGTTACTCTCTTCGCCAGGGGGCGTCCGGAGGCTACACCTTC.

The chain recombines TRBV20-1 with TRBJ2-7, with a tentative D call TRBD2 (6 bases). The germline V and J ends were trimmed by 6 bases and 6 bases, with 12 bases remaining between them. CDR3 size: 11 residues. Germline V gene lookup returns CDR1 DFQATT and CDR2 SNEGSKA (reference sequence). The CDR3 region has the DNA TGCAGTGCCGAGGCGGGATCCGAGCAGTACTTC. Its translation is CSAEAGSEQYF.

The V gene is TRBV2, the J gene TRBJ2-5, with 7 bases identical to TRBD2. The CDR3 extends over 11 amino acids. The V gene's germline CDR1 is SNHLY and CDR2 FYNNEI. Trimming cost V 9 bases and J 4 bases; bases outside gene matches: 2. CDR3 nucleotide sequence: TGTGCCAGTGGGGGGGGAGAGACCCAGTACTTC. It encodes CASGGGETQYF. Using reference TRBV2 and TRBJ2-5 for the parts outside the CDR3, the full variable domain is EPEVTQTPSHQVTQMGQEVILRCVPISNHLYFYWYRQILGQKVEFLVSFYNNEISEKSEIFDDQFSVERPDGSNFTLKIRSTKLEDSAMYFCASGGGETQYFGPGTRLLVL.

By sample share, this clonotype is large. The CDR3 DNA follows: TGTGCCAGCAGCTTTCGGGTACAGGGCTCGTTCGGCTACACCTTC. It is translated as CASSFRVQGSFGYTF. The rearrangement links TRBV11-2 to TRBJ1-2, with D perhaps TRBD1 (6 bases). V was pared by 3 bases and J by 8 bases, with 19 bases between. CDR3 size: 15 residues. Germline V gene sequence: CDR1 SGHAT, CDR2 FQNNGV.

This chain connects TRBV7-2 to TRBJ2-3, with a tentative D call TRBD1 (5 bases). The CDR3 sequence is 14 residues long. V lost 1 base to trimming and J lost 2 bases, with 7 bases between them. The germline CDR1 and CDR2 sequences are SGHTA and FQGNSA. CDR3 residues: CASSLEGATDTQYF. CDR3 DNA sequence: TGTGCCAGCAGCTTAGAAGGGGCCACAGATACGCAGTATTTT. Full variable domain (rest looked up from reference TRBV7-2 and TRBJ2-3): GAGVSQSPSNKVTEKGKDVELRCDPISGHTALYWYRQSLGQGLEFLIYFQGNSAPDKSGLPSDRFSAERTGGSVSTLTIQRTQQEDSAVYLCASSLEGATDTQYFGPGTRLTVL.

CDR3: CASSEARPNEKLFF. The DNA of the CDR3 is TGTGCCAGCAGTGAAGCGCGGCCCAATGAAAAACTGTTTTTT. V usage is TRBV6-1 and J usage is TRBJ1-4; D gene unclear. Trimming shortened V by 0 bases and J by 5 bases, and 7 bases separated the two germline ends. Germline values: CDR1 MNHNS, CDR2 SASEGT. There are 14 residues in the CDR3.

The rearrangement uses TRBV6-1 and TRBJ1-6; 7 bases align to TRBD1. The CDR3 extends over 16 amino acids. Germline V gene sequence: CDR1 MNHNS, CDR2 SASEGT. Trimming cost V 6 bases and J 0 bases; bases outside gene matches: 5. CDR3 nucleotide sequence: TGTGCCAGCAGGGGGACAGTCTCCTCCTATAATTCACCCCTCCACTTT. Protein: CASRGTVSSYNSPLHF.

The chain is built from TRBV6-5 and TRBJ1-2; 10 bases fit TRBD1. V trimming: 3 bases; J trimming: 2 bases; junction bases outside the gene matches: 3. This CDR3 region has 15 residues. Looked up from germline, CDR1 is MNHEY and CDR2 is SVGAGI. This CDR3 is CASSYGDRGNYGYTF. Written as DNA, the CDR3 is TGTGCCAGCAGTTATGGGGACAGGGGAAACTATGGCTACACCTTC.

This clonotype was found a few times. The chain has TRBV6-1 and TRBJ1-2, with D maybe TRBD1 (5 bases). Germline V gene data show CDR1 as MNHNS and CDR2 as SASEGT. The CDR3 runs to 13 residues. The V and J ends lost 1 base and 6 bases respectively, with 9 bases between them. CDR3 region: CASSEVGGDGYTF. CDR3 nucleotide sequence: TGTGCCAGCAGTGAAGTGGGGGGAGATGGCTACACCTTC.

This sequence joins TRBV6-1 and TRBJ2-7; D gene unclear. Germline V gives CDR1 MNHNS, CDR2 SASEGT. The V end lost 3 bases, the J end lost 5 bases, and 11 bases lay between the germline ends. The CDR3 consists of 13 residues. This chain's CDR3 is CASSESSRDEQYF. CDR3 nucleotides: TGTGCCAGCAGTGAGTCTTCTCGGGACGAGCAGTACTTC.

CDR3 nucleotides: TGTGCCAGCAGCTCGGAAACTTGGAGCCTGAACACTGAAGCTTTCTTT. Its protein product is CASSSETWSLNTEAFF. The V gene is TRBV11-2, the J gene TRBJ1-1, with unresolved D. Trimming removed 4 bases at V and 0 bases at J, with 15 bases between. This CDR3 is built from 16 residues. The germline V gene encodes CDR1 SGHAT and CDR2 FQNNGV.

This clonotype came up a few times. V and J are TRBV27 and TRBJ1-2, with D maybe TRBD1 (5 bases). Trimming shortened V by 10 bases and J by 0 bases, and 12 bases separated the two germline ends. The length of the CDR3 is 13 residues. Germline CDR1 is MNHEY and CDR2 is SMNVEV (reference sequence). This CDR3 is CANPGEPNYGYTF. For the CDR3, the DNA is TGTGCCAACCCGGGGGAGCCTAACTATGGCTACACCTTC.